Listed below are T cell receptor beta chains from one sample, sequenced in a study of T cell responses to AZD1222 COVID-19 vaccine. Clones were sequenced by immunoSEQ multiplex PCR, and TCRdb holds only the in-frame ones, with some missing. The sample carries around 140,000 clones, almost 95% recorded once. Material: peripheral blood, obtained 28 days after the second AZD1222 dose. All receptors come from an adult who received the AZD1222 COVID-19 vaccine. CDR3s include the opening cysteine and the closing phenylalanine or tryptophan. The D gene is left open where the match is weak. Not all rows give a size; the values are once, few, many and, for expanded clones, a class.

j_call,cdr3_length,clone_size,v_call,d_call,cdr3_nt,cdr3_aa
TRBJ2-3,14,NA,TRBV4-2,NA,TGTGCCAGCAGCCTCGGCGGGAGCACAGATACGCAGTATTTT,CASSLGGSTDTQYF
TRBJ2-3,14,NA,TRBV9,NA,TGTGCCAGCAGCGCACGTGCTTTCACAGATACGCAGTATTTT,CASSARAFTDTQYF
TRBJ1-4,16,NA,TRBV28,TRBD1,TGTGCCAGCAGTTCCCGGACAGGGCCGGATAATGAAAAACTGTTTTTT,CASSSRTGPDNEKLFF
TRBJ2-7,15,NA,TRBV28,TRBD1,TGTGCCAGCAGTTTAGGAGGACAGGGGGCTGGCGAGCAGTACTTC,CASSLGGQGAGEQYF
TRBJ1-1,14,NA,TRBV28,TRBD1,TGTGCCAGCACCAACAGGGGGCGTAACACTGAAGCTTTCTTT,CASTNRGRNTEAFF
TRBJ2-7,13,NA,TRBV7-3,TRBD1,TGTGCCAGCAGCCGAACGACAGGGAATGAGCAGTACTTC,CASSRTTGNEQYF
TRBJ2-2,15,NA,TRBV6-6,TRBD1,TGTGCCAGCAGTCCGGACAGGGCGAACACCGGGGAGCTGTTTTTT,CASSPDRANTGELFF
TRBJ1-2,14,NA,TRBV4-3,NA,TGCGCCAGCAGCCAAGAAAAATTCAGGGACGGCTACACCTTC,CASSQEKFRDGYTF
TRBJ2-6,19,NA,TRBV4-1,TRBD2,TGCGCCAGCAGCCAAAAGGGACTAGCGGGAGGCTCTGGGGCCAACGTCCTGACTTTC,CASSQKGLAGGSGANVLTF
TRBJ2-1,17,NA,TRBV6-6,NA,TGTGCCAGCAGTCAACAAATGAGCGGATACTCCTACAATGAGCAGTTCTTC,CASSQQMSGYSYNEQFF
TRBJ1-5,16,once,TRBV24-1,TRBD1,TGTGCCACCAGTGATCAGACAGGGAGTGGCAATCAGCCCCAGCATTTT,CATSDQTGSGNQPQHF
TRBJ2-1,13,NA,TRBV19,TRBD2,TGTGCCAGTAGTATAGTTACCGGGAGGGAGCAGTTCTTC,CASSIVTGREQFF
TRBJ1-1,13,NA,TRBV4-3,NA,TGCGCCAGCAGCCAAGGGGTGGGCACTGAAGCTTTCTTT,CASSQGVGTEAFF
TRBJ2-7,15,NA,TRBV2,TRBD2,TGTGCCAGCAGGGGACTAGCGGGAGGGCCCCACGAGCAGTACTTC,CASRGLAGGPHEQYF
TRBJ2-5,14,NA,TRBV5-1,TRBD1,TGCGCCAGCAGGCTGGGACAGCTCCAAGAGACCCAGTACTTC,CASRLGQLQETQYF
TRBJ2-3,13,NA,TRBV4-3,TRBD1,TGCGCCAGCAGCCAGCAGGGGGCCGATACGCAGTATTTT,CASSQQGADTQYF
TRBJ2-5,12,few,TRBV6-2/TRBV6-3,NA,TGTGCCAGCAGTTACTCTCGGGGTTCCCAGTACTTC,CASSYSRGSQYF
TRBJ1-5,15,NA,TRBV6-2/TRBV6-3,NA,TGTGCCAGCAGTTACGTGGGGGGTAGCAATCAGCCCCAGCATTTT,CASSYVGGSNQPQHF